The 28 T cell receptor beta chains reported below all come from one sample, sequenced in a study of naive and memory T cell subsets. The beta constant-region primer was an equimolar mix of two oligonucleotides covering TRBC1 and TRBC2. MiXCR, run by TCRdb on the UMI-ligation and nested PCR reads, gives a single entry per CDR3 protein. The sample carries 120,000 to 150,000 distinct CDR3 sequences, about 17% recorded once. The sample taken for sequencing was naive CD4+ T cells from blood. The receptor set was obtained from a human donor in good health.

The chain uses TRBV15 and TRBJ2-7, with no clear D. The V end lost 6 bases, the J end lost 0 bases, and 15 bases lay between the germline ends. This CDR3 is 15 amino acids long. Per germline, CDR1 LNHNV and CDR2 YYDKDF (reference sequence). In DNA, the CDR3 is TGTGCCACCAGGGACGGTGGGCCGTTCTCCTACGAGCAGTACTTC. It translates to CATRDGGPFSYEQYF.

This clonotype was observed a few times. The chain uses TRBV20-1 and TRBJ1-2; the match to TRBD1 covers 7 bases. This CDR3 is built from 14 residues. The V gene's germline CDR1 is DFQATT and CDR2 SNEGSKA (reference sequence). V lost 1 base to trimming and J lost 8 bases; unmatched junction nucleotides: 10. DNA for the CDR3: TGCAGTGCTAGAGTAACAGGGGACGCACGCGGCTACACCTTC. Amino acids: CSARVTGDARGYTF.

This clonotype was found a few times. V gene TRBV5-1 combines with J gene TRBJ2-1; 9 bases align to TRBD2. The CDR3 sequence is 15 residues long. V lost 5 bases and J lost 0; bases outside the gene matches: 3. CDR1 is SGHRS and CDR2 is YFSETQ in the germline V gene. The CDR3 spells CASRVSGSSYNEQFF. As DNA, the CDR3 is TGCGCCAGCAGGGTTAGCGGGAGCTCCTACAATGAGCAGTTCTTC. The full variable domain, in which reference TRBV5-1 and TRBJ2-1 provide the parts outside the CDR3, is KAGVTQTPRYLIKTRGQQVTLSCSPISGHRSVSWYQQTPGQGLQFLFEYFSETQRNKGNFPGRFSGRQFSNSRSEMNVSTLELGDSALYLCASRVSGSSYNEQFFGPGTRLTVL.

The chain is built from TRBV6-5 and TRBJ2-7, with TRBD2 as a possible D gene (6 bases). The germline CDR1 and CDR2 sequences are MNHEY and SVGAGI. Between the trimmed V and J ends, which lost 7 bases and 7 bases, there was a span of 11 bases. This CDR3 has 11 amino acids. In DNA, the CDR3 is TGTGCCAGCACCCGGGGGAGGGAGCAGTACTTC. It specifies CASTRGREQYF.

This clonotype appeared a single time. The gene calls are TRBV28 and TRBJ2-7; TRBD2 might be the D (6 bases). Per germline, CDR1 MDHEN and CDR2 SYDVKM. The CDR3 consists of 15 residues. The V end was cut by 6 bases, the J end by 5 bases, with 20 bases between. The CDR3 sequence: CASRAPGDPRNEQYF. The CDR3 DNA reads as TGTGCCAGCAGAGCTCCGGGGGATCCCCGGAACGAGCAGTACTTC.

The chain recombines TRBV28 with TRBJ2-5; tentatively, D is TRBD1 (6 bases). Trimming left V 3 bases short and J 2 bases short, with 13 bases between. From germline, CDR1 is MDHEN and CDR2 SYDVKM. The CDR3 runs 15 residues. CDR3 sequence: CASSFAGAGQETQYF. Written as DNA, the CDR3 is TGTGCCAGCAGTTTCGCAGGGGCGGGTCAAGAGACCCAGTACTTC.

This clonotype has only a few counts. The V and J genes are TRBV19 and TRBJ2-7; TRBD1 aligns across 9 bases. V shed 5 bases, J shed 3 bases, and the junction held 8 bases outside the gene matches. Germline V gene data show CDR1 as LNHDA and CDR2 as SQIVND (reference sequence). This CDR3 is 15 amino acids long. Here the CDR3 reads CASSLTGTGLYEQYF. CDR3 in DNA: TGTGCCAGTAGTCTAACCGGGACAGGGCTCTACGAGCAGTACTTC. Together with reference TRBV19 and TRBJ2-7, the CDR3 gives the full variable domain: DGGITQSPKYLFRKEGQNVTLSCEQNLNHDAMYWYRQDPGQGLRLIYYSQIVNDFQKGDIAEGYSVSREKKESFPLTVTSAQKNPTAFYLCASSLTGTGLYEQYFGPGTRLTVT.

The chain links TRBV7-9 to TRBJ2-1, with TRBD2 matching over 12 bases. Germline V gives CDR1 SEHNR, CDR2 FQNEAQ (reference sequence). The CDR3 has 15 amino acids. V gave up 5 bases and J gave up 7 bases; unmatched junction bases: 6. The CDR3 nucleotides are TGTGCCAGCAGCCTACTAGCGGGAGGCTTAAATGAGCAGTTCTTC. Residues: CASSLLAGGLNEQFF.

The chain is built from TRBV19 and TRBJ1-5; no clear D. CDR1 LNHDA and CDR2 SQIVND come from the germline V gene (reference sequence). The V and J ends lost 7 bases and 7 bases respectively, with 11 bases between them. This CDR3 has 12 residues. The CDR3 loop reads CASTWGNQPQHF. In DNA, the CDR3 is TGTGCCAGTACTTGGGGAAACCAGCCCCAGCATTTT.

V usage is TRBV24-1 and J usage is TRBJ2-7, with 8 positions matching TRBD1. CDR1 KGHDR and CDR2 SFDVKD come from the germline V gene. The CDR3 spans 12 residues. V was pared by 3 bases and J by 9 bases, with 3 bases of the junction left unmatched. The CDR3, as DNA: TGTGCCACCAGTGATCGACAGGGGTTGCAGTACTTC. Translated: CATSDRQGLQYF.

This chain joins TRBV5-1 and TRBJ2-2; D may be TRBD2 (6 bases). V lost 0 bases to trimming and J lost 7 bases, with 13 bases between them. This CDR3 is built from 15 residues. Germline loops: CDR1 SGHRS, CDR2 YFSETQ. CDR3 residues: CASSLAGGIDGELFF. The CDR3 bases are TGCGCCAGCAGCTTGGCCGGCGGGATCGACGGGGAGCTGTTTTTT.

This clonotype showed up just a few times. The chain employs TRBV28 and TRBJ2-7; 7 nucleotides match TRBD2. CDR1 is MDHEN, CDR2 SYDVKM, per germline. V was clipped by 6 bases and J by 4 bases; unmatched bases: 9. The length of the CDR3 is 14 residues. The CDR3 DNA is TGTGCCAGCAGGGGGGGGGGACCGGGGTACGAGCAGTACTTC. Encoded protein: CASRGGGPGYEQYF.

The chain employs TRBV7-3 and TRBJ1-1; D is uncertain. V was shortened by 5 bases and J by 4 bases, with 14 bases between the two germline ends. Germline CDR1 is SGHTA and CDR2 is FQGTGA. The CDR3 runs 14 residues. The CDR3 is CASSQGPAGTEAFF. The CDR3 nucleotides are TGTGCCAGCAGCCAAGGCCCGGCGGGCACTGAAGCTTTCTTT.

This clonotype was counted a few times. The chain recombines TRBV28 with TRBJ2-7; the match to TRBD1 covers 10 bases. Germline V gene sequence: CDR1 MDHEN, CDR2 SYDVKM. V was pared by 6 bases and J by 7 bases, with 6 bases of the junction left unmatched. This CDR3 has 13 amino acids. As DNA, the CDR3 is TGTGCCAGCAGACCACCGGGACAGGGGGAGCAGTACTTC. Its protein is CASRPPGQGEQYF.

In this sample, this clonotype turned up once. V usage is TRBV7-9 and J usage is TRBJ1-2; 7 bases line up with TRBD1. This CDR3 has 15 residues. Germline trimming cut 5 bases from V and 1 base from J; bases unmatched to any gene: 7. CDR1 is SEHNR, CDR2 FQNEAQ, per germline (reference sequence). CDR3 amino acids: CASSAGQKSNYGYTF. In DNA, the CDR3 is TGTGCCAGCAGCGCGGGACAGAAGAGTAACTATGGCTACACCTTC.

CDR3 in amino acids: CASSLSGNREKLFF. CDR3 coding DNA: TGTGCCAGCAGTTTATCAGGGAATCGTGAAAAACTGTTTTTT. The chain couples TRBV12-3 or TRBV12-4 to TRBJ1-4, with D perhaps TRBD1 (5 bases). The CDR3 is made up of 14 amino acids. With 2 bases removed from V and 7 bases from J, the gap between germline ends came to 11 bases.

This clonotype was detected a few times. The chain's CDR3 is CASSATQTGELFF. CDR3 nucleotide sequence: TGTGCCAGCAGCGCGACTCAAACCGGGGAGCTGTTTTTT. The chain carries TRBV7-9 and TRBJ2-2; D gene uncertain. The CDR3 totals 13 residues. Trimming stripped 5 bases from V and 5 bases from J, with 9 bases between. Germline V lookup: CDR1 SEHNR, CDR2 FQNEAQ (reference sequence).

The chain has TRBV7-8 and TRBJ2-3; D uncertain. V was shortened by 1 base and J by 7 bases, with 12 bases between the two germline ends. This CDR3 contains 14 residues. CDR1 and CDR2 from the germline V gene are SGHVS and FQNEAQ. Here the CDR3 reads CASSLVDGLNTQYF. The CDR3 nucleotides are TGTGCCAGCAGCTTAGTAGACGGATTAAATACGCAGTATTTT.

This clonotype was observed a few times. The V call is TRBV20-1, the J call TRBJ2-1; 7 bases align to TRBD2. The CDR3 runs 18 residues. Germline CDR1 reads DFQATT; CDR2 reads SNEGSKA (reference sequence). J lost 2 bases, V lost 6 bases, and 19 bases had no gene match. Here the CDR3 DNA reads TGCAGTGCGAAAATGGGTCTAGCGGATATTACTCCCTACAATGAGCAGTTCTTC. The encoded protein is CSAKMGLADITPYNEQFF.

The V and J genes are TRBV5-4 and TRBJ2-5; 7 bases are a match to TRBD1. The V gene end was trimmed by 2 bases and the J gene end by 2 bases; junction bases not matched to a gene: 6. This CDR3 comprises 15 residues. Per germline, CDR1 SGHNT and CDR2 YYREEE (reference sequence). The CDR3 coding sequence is TGTGCCAGCAGCTTTCGGACAGGAGGACAAGAGACCCAGTACTTC. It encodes CASSFRTGGQETQYF.

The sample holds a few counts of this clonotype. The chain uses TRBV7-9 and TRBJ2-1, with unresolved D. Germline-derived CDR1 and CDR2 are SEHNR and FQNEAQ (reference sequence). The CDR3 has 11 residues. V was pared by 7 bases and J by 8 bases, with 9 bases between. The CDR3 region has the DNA TGTGCCAGCACCATACTCGATGAGCAGTTCTTC. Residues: CASTILDEQFF. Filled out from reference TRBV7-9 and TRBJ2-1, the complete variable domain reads DTGVSQNPRHKITKRGQNVTFRCDPISEHNRLYWYRQTLGQGPEFLTYFQNEAQLEKSRLLSDRFSAERPKGSFSTLEIQRTEQGDSAMYLCASTILDEQFFGPGTRLTVL.

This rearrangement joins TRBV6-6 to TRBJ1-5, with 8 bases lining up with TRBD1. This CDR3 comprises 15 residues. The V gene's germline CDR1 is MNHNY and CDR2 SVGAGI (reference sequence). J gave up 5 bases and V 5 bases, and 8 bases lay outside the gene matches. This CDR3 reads CASSRTETGDQPQHF. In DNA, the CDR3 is TGTGCCAGCAGTCGGACCGAGACAGGGGATCAGCCCCAGCATTTT.

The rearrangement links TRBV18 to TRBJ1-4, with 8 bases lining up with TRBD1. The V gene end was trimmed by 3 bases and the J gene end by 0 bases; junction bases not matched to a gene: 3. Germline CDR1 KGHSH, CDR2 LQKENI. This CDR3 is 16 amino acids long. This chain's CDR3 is CASSPDRVATNEKLFF. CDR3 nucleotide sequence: TGTGCCAGCTCACCGGACAGGGTTGCAACTAATGAAAAACTGTTTTTT.

The chain's CDR3 is CASTLYGEQYF. CDR3 sequence (DNA): TGTGCCAGCACCCTCTATGGCGAGCAGTACTTC. The rearrangement joins TRBV6-2 or TRBV6-3 to TRBJ2-7, with D uncertain. From germline, CDR1 is MNHEY and CDR2 SVGEGT. Trimming removed 7 bases from V and 6 bases from J, with 10 bases in between. This CDR3 is built from 11 residues.

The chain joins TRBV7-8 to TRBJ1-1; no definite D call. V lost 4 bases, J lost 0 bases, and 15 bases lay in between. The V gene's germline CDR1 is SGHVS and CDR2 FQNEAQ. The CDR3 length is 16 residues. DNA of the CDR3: TGTGCCAGCAGCTCCGAAGAGACGCATCTGAACACTGAAGCTTTCTTT. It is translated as CASSSEETHLNTEAFF.

The CDR3 protein is CASSLYPGEGYGYTF. CDR3 coding DNA: TGTGCCAGCAGCTTATATCCGGGTGAGGGCTATGGCTACACCTTC. The chain employs TRBV7-2 and TRBJ1-2; D is unclear. Deletions cut 2 bases from V and 4 bases from J, with 14 bases between. The CDR3 totals 15 residues. Germline V CDR1 and CDR2: SGHTA, FQGNSA.

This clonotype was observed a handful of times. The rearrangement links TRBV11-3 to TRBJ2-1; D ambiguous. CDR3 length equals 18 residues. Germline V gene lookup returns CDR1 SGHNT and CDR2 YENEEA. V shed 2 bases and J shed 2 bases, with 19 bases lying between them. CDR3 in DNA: TGTGCCAGCAGCTTACGGCCTCCGGCAGGATCTACCTACAATGAGCAGTTCTTC. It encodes CASSLRPPAGSTYNEQFF.

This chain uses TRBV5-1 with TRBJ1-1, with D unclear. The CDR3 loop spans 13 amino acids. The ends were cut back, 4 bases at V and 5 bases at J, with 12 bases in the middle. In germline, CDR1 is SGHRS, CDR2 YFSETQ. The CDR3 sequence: CASSPERWTEAFF. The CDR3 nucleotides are TGCGCCAGCAGCCCGGAGAGGTGGACTGAAGCTTTCTTT. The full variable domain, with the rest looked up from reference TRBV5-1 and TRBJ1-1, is KAGVTQTPRYLIKTRGQQVTLSCSPISGHRSVSWYQQTPGQGLQFLFEYFSETQRNKGNFPGRFSGRQFSNSRSEMNVSTLELGDSALYLCASSPERWTEAFFGQGTRLTVV.